Each of the 24 T cell receptor beta chains below was sequenced from the same sample in a study of cytomegalovirus exposure and HLA in healthy donors. Vbeta (60) and Jbeta (13) primers were used in the PCR. Repertoires were generated with immunoSEQ multiplex PCR, while TCRdb's copy carries only in-frame clones and drops some. Among more than 150,000 clones, 80% to 90% were seen once, and the ten largest hold 0.95% to 1.5%. The source material was PBMCs. The receptors come from a girl aged 2 to 10 in good health and CMV-seropositive.

This chain links TRBV10-2 with TRBJ2-1, with D hard to call. CDR1 and CDR2 (germline): WSHSY, SAAADI. The CDR3 length is 13 residues. V shed 3 bases and J shed 10 bases, with 13 bases lying between them. Here the CDR3 DNA reads TGCGCCAGCAGTGACCCGCTAGAACCCGAGCAGTTCTTC. Its protein is CASSDPLEPEQFF.

V is TRBV20-1 and J is TRBJ2-1; unclear D gene. Germline values: CDR1 DFQATT, CDR2 SNEGSKA (reference sequence). CDR3 length equals 11 residues. The germline V and J ends were trimmed by 0 bases and 10 bases, with 7 bases remaining between them. CDR3 in amino acids: CSARDRGEQFF. CDR3 coding DNA: TGCAGTGCTAGAGATCGAGGAGAGCAGTTCTTC.

This chain joins TRBV27 and TRBJ2-2, with D possibly being TRBD2 (6 bases). CDR3 size: 15 residues. Trimming left V 4 bases short and J 6 bases short, with 15 bases between. The germline CDR1 and CDR2 sequences are MNHEY and SMNVEV (reference sequence). CDR3 protein: CASSSGRGLPGELFF. The CDR3 nucleotides read TGTGCCAGCAGTTCCGGGCGGGGACTCCCCGGGGAGCTGTTTTTT.

CDR3 in amino acids: CASSPGTSGMKGEQYF. The CDR3 coding sequence is TGCGCCAGCAGCCCCGGGACTAGCGGGATGAAGGGCGAGCAGTACTTC. This chain connects TRBV5-1 to TRBJ2-7; 13 bases fit TRBD2. Germline V gene sequence: CDR1 SGHRS, CDR2 YFSETQ. J gave up 6 bases and V 4 bases, and 10 bases lay outside the gene matches. The length of the CDR3 is 16 residues. Supplemented by reference TRBV5-1 and TRBJ2-7, the full variable domain reads KAGVTQTPRYLIKTRGQQVTLSCSPISGHRSVSWYQQTPGQGLQFLFEYFSETQRNKGNFPGRFSGRQFSNSRSEMNVSTLELGDSALYLCASSPGTSGMKGEQYFGPGTRLTVT.

This rearrangement joins TRBV18 to TRBJ2-1; TRBD2 aligns across 8 bases. This CDR3 has 17 amino acids. CDR1 KGHSH and CDR2 LQKENI come from the germline V gene. The ends lost 1 base at V and 3 bases at J; junction bases unmatched: 8. CDR3 protein: CASSPRELAGGYNEQFF. The CDR3 DNA is TGTGCCAGCTCACCACGGGAACTGGCGGGAGGCTACAATGAGCAGTTCTTC.

In nucleotides, the CDR3 is TGTGCCAGCAGTGTTCCCCGGACTAGCGGGGGGCCCAGCTCCTACGAGCAGTACTTC. Translated, it gives CASSVPRTSGGPSSYEQYF. The chain links TRBV6-1 to TRBJ2-7; TRBD2 matches at 14 bases. V trimming: 4 bases; J trimming: 0 bases; junction bases outside the gene matches: 11. CDR3 size: 19 residues. The germline gives CDR1 MNHNS, CDR2 SASEGT.

CDR3 nucleotides: TGTGCCAGCAGTTTATATAAGGGGGCCAATCAGCCCCAGCATTTT. It encodes CASSLYKGANQPQHF. The gene calls are TRBV28 and TRBJ1-5; 7 bases match TRBD1. The CDR3 runs 15 residues. The trim removed 1 base at V and 3 bases at J, leaving 3 bases unmatched. Germline lookup yields CDR1 MDHEN and CDR2 SYDVKM.

This chain uses TRBV7-6 with TRBJ2-1; 7 nucleotides match TRBD2. Germline trimming cut 7 bases from V and 1 base from J; bases unmatched to any gene: 7. This CDR3 has 15 amino acids. CDR1 and CDR2 (germline): SGHVS, FNYEAQ. CDR3 sequence (DNA): TGTGCCAGCACCCCCGGGCGGGGGTCCTACAATGAGCAGTTCTTC. Amino acid sequence: CASTPGRGSYNEQFF.

The rearrangement joins TRBV28 to TRBJ2-2; D uncertain. This CDR3 spans 13 amino acids. Germline V gene sequence: CDR1 MDHEN, CDR2 SYDVKM. Trimming removed 6 bases from V and 6 bases from J, with 11 bases in between. The DNA of the CDR3 is TGTGCCAGCAGCTTGAGCGAGCCCGGGGAGCTGTTTTTT. The encoded protein is CASSLSEPGELFF.

The rearrangement uses TRBV10-1 and TRBJ2-2; no clear D gene. The CDR3 loop spans 12 amino acids. V was cut by 6 bases and J by 6 bases, with 8 bases left in between. CDR1 WNHNN and CDR2 SYGVQD come from the germline V gene (reference sequence). CDR3 protein: CASSNLAGELFF. In nucleotides, the CDR3 is TGCGCCAGCAGCAATCTAGCCGGGGAGCTGTTTTTT.

This clone was seen a few times. The chain joins TRBV4-1 to TRBJ1-1, with unresolved D. V was clipped by 0 bases and J by 1 base, with 9 bases between them. The CDR3 extends over 15 amino acids. CDR1 and CDR2 from the germline V gene are MGHRA and YSYEKL. The CDR3 protein is CASSQDPPENTEAFF. DNA of the CDR3: TGCGCCAGCAGCCAAGATCCTCCAGAGAACACTGAAGCTTTCTTT.

The V gene is TRBV7-4, the J gene TRBJ1-1; 7 bases match TRBD1. Germline V gene lookup returns CDR1 SGHVT and CDR2 SQSDAQ. The CDR3 is 17 residues long. V was pared by 5 bases and J by 5 bases, with 17 bases of the junction left unmatched. The CDR3 coding sequence is TGTGCCAGCAGCCCCCGGGTAGGGGGCGGACCGGGGACTGAAGCTTTCTTT. As protein: CASSPRVGGGPGTEAFF.

This chain links TRBV9 with TRBJ2-3, with D perhaps matching TRBD1 (6 bases). CDR3 length: 14 residues. Germline CDR1 is SGDLS and CDR2 is YYNGEE. V lost 3 bases, J lost 2 bases, and 10 bases lay in between. CDR3 loop: CASSARTDTDTQYF. As DNA, the CDR3 is TGTGCCAGCAGCGCGCGGACAGACACAGATACGCAGTATTTT.

This chain uses TRBV7-9 with TRBJ2-7; tentatively, D is TRBD2 (5 bases). V was clipped by 0 bases and J by 5 bases, with 5 bases between them. The CDR3 runs 12 residues. The germline V gene encodes CDR1 SEHNR and CDR2 FQNEAQ (reference sequence). As DNA, the CDR3 is TGTGCCAGCAGCTTAGCGCGGGACGAGCAGTACTTC. This sequence encodes CASSLARDEQYF.

This clone appeared a single time. The chain employs TRBV14 and TRBJ2-6; 9 bases map to TRBD2. CDR1 is SGHDN, CDR2 FVKESK, per germline. V trimming: 2 bases; J trimming: 1 base; junction bases outside the gene matches: 3. This CDR3 is built from 17 residues. The DNA of the CDR3 is TGTGCCAGCAGCCAACCGCGGGGGGGATCTGGGGCCAACGTCCTGACTTTC. Encoded protein: CASSQPRGGSGANVLTF.

The CDR3 loop reads CASSQDGQGANTGELFF. CDR3 DNA sequence: TGTGCCAGCAGCCAAGATGGCCAGGGCGCGAACACCGGGGAGCTGTTTTTT. The chain links TRBV4-2 to TRBJ2-2; D is perhaps TRBD1 (5 bases). The germline CDR1 and CDR2 sequences are LGHNA and YNFKEQ. This CDR3 is built from 17 residues. With 0 bases removed from V and 0 bases from J, the gap between germline ends came to 11 bases.

This chain's CDR3 is CASSLGTTNNEQFF. CDR3 sequence (DNA): TGTGCCAGCAGCTTAGGGACTACAAACAATGAGCAGTTCTTC. The J gene is TRBJ2-1, the V gene TRBV7-3, with 7 bases identical to TRBD2. V lost 2 bases, J lost 5 bases, and 3 bases stayed unmatched. The germline CDR1 and CDR2 sequences are SGHTA and FQGTGA. The CDR3 has 14 residues.

This chain joins TRBV2 and TRBJ2-7; D is possibly TRBD1 (5 bases). CDR1 is SNHLY, CDR2 FYNNEI, per germline. CDR3 length equals 13 residues. V gave up 7 bases and J gave up 2 bases, with 12 bases separating them. The CDR3 reads CASMEDRAYEQYF. As DNA, the CDR3 is TGTGCCAGCATGGAAGACAGAGCCTACGAGCAGTACTTC.

In this sample, this clone turned up once. The chain is built from TRBV28 and TRBJ1-4, with 10 bases that match TRBD1. The ends lost 6 bases at V and 10 bases at J; junction bases unmatched: 8. Germline values: CDR1 MDHEN, CDR2 SYDVKM. The CDR3 totals 14 residues. CDR3 loop: CASRPRTGGGKLFF. The CDR3 DNA follows: TGTGCCAGCAGACCTAGGACAGGGGGAGGAAAACTGTTTTTT.

V usage is TRBV2 and J usage is TRBJ1-6, with D possibly matching TRBD1 (6 bases). The germline V gene has CDR1 SNHLY and CDR2 FYNNEI. V was shortened by 5 bases and J by 1 base, with 15 bases between the two germline ends. The CDR3 runs to 17 residues. The CDR3, as DNA: TGTGCCAGCAGTCTCGACAGGCCGATGTCCTATAATTCACCCCTCCACTTT. Protein: CASSLDRPMSYNSPLHF.

The DNA of the CDR3 is TGTGCCAGCCGCGGCAGCGGGAGAGGCCACGAGCAGTACTTC. Encoded protein: CASRGSGRGHEQYF. The chain combines TRBV27 with TRBJ2-7, with 8 positions matching TRBD2. There are 14 residues in the CDR3. Germline CDR1 is MNHEY and CDR2 is SMNVEV (reference sequence). Germline trimming cut 8 bases from V and 5 bases from J; bases unmatched to any gene: 11.

The sample holds a few counts of this clone. This chain joins TRBV5-6 and TRBJ2-3; TRBD2 might be the D (5 bases). V gave up 1 base and J gave up 8 bases, with 14 bases separating them. Germline lookup yields CDR1 SGHDT and CDR2 YYEEEE. This CDR3 is 14 amino acids long. The CDR3 is CASSLTSYEGTQYF. Here the CDR3 DNA reads TGTGCCAGCAGCTTGACGTCTTATGAGGGTACGCAGTATTTT.

This chain joins TRBV2 and TRBJ2-5, with D possibly matching TRBD2 (6 bases). Trimming shortened V by 4 bases and J by 4 bases, and 16 bases separated the two germline ends. The germline CDR1 and CDR2 sequences are SNHLY and FYNNEI. The CDR3 has 15 amino acids. The chain's CDR3 is CASSAEGNGAETQYF. The CDR3 DNA reads as TGTGCCAGCAGTGCGGAGGGAAACGGGGCAGAGACCCAGTACTTC.

CDR3 protein: CASSEQGGGNSPLHF. In DNA, the CDR3 is TGTGCCAGCAGTGAACAAGGGGGCGGTAATTCACCCCTCCACTTT. The chain employs TRBV2 and TRBJ1-6; 7 positions agree with TRBD1. From germline, CDR1 is SNHLY and CDR2 FYNNEI. The CDR3 totals 15 residues. V gave up 2 bases and J gave up 6 bases; unmatched junction bases: 4.